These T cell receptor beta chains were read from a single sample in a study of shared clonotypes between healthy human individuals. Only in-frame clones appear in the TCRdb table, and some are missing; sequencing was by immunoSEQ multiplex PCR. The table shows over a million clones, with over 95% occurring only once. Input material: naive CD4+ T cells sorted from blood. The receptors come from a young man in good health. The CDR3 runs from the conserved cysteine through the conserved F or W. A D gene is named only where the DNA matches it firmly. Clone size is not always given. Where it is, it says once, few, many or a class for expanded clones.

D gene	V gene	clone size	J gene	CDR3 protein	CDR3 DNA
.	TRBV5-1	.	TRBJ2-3	CASSLGTVTDTQYF	TGCGCCAGCAGCTTGGGGACGGTCACAGATACGCAGTATTTT
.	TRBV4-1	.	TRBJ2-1	CASSQEEVRRDRAYNEQFF	TGCGCCAGCAGCCAAGAAGAGGTTCGGCGGGACCGGGCCTACAATGAGCAGTTCTTC
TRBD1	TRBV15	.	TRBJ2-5	CATSRERTGGRETQYF	TGTGCCACCAGCAGAGAGAGAACAGGGGGGAGAGAGACCCAGTACTTC
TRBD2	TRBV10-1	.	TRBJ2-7	CASRPGLDREQYF	TGCGCCAGCAGACCGGGACTAGACCGGGAGCAGTACTTC
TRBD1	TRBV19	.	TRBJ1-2	CASSRNRGNYGYTF	TGTGCCAGTAGTAGGAACAGGGGAAACTATGGCTACACCTTC
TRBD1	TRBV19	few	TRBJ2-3	CASSIDGTGLPDTQYF	TGTGCCAGTAGTATTGACGGGACAGGGTTGCCAGATACGCAGTATTTT
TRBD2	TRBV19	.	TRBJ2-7	CASRESGTSGYEQYF	TGTGCCAGTAGGGAAAGTGGGACTAGCGGATACGAGCAGTACTTC
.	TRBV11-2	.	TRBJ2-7	CASSLGQAHYEQYF	TGTGCCAGCAGCTTAGGACAGGCCCATTACGAGCAGTACTTC
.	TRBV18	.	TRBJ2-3	CASSLGTDTQYF	TGTGCCAGCTCTCTGGGGACAGATACGCAGTATTTT
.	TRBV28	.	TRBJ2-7	CASSPLVGAYEQYF	TGTGCCAGCAGTCCTCTTGTGGGAGCCTACGAGCAGTACTTC
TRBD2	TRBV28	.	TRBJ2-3	CASSFTSGRTDTQYF	TGTGCCAGCAGTTTTACTAGCGGGAGAACAGATACGCAGTATTTT
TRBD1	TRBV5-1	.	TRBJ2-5	CASTSPGTGGSGQYF	TGCGCCAGCACCTCCCCCGGGACAGGGGGTAGCGGGCAGTACTTC
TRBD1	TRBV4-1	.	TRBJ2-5	CASSQVVGQALPQYF	TGCGCCAGCAGCCAAGTTGTAGGACAGGCGCTTCCCCAGTACTTC
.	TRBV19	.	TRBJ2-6	CASSIEAPSGANVLTF	TGTGCCAGTAGTATAGAGGCCCCCTCTGGGGCCAACGTCCTGACTTTC
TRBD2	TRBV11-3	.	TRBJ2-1	CASSLELAGEQFF	TGTGCCAGCAGCTTAGAACTAGCGGGTGAGCAGTTCTTC
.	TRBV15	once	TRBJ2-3	CATSRPLGGGSTDTQYF	TGTGCCACCAGCAGGCCCTTGGGAGGCGGTAGCACAGATACGCAGTATTTT
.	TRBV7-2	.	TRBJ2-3	CASSLLRGLLTDTQYF	TGTGCCAGCAGCTTACTTAGGGGCTTATTGACAGATACGCAGTATTTT
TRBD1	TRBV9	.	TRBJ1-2	CASSKTGAGGGYTF	TGTGCCAGCAGCAAGACAGGGGCAGGCGGTGGCTACACCTTC
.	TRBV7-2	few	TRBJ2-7	CASSLFGGSYEQYF	TGTGCCAGCAGCTTATTTGGCGGATCCTACGAGCAGTACTTC
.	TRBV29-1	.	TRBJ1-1	CSVKDSRLAEAFF	TGCAGCGTGAAGGACAGCCGTCTGGCTGAAGCTTTCTTT
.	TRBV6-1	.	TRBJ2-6	CGSRWGSGANVLTF	TGTGGCAGTAGGTGGGGCTCTGGGGCCAACGTCCTGACTTTC
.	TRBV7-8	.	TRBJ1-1	CASSLALTGNTEAFF	TGTGCCAGCAGCTTAGCGCTGACGGGGAACACTGAAGCTTTCTTT
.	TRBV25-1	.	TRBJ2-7	CASTREGDKQYF	TGTGCCAGCACCCGTGAGGGGGACAAGCAGTACTTC
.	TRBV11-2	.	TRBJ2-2	CASSLELARVFANTGELFF	TGTGCCAGCAGCTTAGAGCTGGCCAGGGTATTCGCCAACACCGGGGAGCTGTTTTTT
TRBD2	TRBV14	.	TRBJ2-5	CASSQNLGLGEETQYF	TGTGCCAGCAGCCAGAATTTGGGACTAGGGGAAGAGACCCAGTACTTC
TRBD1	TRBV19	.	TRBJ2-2	CASSISQGAFGELFF	TGTGCCAGTAGTATTTCACAGGGGGCCTTCGGGGAGCTGTTTTTT
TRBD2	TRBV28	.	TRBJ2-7	CASSFRYKRGYEQYF	TGTGCCAGCAGTTTTCGATATAAGCGGGGTTACGAGCAGTACTTC
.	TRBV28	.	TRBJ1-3	CASRPSSGNTIYF	TGTGCCAGCAGACCGAGCTCTGGAAACACCATATATTTT
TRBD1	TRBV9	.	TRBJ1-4	CASSVGRGTGLTGNEKLFF	TGTGCCAGCAGCGTAGGGCGGGGGACAGGTCTTACGGGGAATGAAAAACTGTTTTTT
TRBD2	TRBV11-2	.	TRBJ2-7	CASSLIAGAYYEQYF	TGTGCCAGCAGCTTAATAGCGGGAGCATACTACGAGCAGTACTTC
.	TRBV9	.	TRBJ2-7	CASSQGQGLQRHEQYF	TGTGCCAGCAGTCAAGGCCAAGGACTACAGCGCCACGAGCAGTACTTC
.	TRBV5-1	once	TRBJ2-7	CASSQGKYEQYF	TGCGCCAGCAGCCAAGGGAAATACGAGCAGTACTTC
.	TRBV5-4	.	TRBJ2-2	CASSLVRGYTGELFF	TGTGCCAGCAGCTTAGTCCGGGGTTATACCGGGGAGCTGTTTTTT
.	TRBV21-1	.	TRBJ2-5	CASSKFKRGKYQETQYF	TGTGCCAGCAGCAAATTTAAGAGGGGAAAGTACCAAGAGACCCAGTACTTC
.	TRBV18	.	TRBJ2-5	CASSPLEGEETQYF	TGTGCCAGCTCACCCCTGGAGGGGGAAGAGACCCAGTACTTC
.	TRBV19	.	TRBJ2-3	CASSLEGGGSDTQYF	TGTGCCAGTAGTCTGGAGGGCGGAGGGTCAGATACGCAGTATTTT
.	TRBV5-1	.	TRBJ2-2	CASSLTGNTGELFF	TGCGCCAGCAGTTTAACAGGGAACACCGGGGAGCTGTTTTTT
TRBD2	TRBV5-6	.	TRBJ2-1	CASSRVEASGYNEQFF	TGTGCCAGCAGCCGCGTTGAGGCTAGCGGCTACAATGAGCAGTTCTTC
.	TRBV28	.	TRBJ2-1	CASGWDNEQFF	TGTGCCAGCGGGTGGGACAATGAGCAGTTCTTC
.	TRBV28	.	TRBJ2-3	CAATETRPTDTQYF	TGTGCCGCTACCGAGACTAGACCCACGGATACGCAGTATTTT